The source of this T cell receptor (beta chain) is a study of blood T cells in healthy people across ages. This clonotype appeared a few times. Germline CDR1 SGHNT, CDR2 YENEEA. V was cut by 5 bases and J by 9 bases, with 14 bases left in between. The CDR3 has 13 amino acids. Through a sample-barcoded 5' primer and a J-beta primer mix, a second PCR was run for roughly 6 to 12 cycles. A single record per CDR3 protein comes from TCRdb applying MiXCR to the 5' RACE reads. Found here are some 790,000 distinct CDR3 sequences, more than 25% of them singletons; the top ten hold approximately 15%. Sequencing was done on a sample of blood. The chain couples TRBV11-3 to TRBJ2-1, with D unclear. This clonotype was sampled from an elderly woman in good health. The CDR3 DNA reads TGTGCCAGCAGCCCTAGGCTGGGCAGTGAGCAGTTCTTC. As protein: CASSPRLGSEQFF.